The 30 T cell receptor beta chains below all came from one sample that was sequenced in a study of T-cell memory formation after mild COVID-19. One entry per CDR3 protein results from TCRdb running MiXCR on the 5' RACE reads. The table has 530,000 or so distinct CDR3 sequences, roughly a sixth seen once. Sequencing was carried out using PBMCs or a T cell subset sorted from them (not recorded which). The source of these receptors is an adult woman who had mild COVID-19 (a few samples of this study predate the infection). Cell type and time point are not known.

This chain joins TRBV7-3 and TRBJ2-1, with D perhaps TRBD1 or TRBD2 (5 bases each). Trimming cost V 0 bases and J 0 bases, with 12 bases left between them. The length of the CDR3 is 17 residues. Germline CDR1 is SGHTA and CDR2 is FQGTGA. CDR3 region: CASSLTGVAGSYNEQFF. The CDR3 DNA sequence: TGTGCCAGCAGCTTAACGGGGGTAGCCGGCTCCTACAATGAGCAGTTCTTC. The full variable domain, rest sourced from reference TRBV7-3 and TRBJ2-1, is GAGVSQTPSNKVTEKGKYVELRCDPISGHTALYWYRQSLGQGPEFLIYFQGTGAADDSGLPNDRFFAVRPEGSVSTLKIQRTERGDSAVYLCASSLTGVAGSYNEQFFGPGTRLTVL.

The CDR3: CATSDHPKMTASNQPQHF. In DNA form, the CDR3 reads TGTGCCACCAGTGACCACCCAAAAATGACAGCCAGCAATCAGCCCCAGCATTTT. The chain recombines TRBV24-1 with TRBJ1-5; D perhaps matches TRBD1 (5 bases). The V gene's germline CDR1 is KGHDR and CDR2 SFDVKD. The CDR3 totals 18 residues. V was pared by 4 bases and J by 1 base, with 19 bases between.

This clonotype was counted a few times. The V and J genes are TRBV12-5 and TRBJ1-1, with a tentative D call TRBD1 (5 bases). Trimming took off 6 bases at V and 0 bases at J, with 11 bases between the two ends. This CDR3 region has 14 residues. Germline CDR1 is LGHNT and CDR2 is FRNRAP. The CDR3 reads CASGRGILNTEAFF. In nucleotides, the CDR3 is TGTGCTAGTGGAAGGGGCATACTGAACACTGAAGCTTTCTTT. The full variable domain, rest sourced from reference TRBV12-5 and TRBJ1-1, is DARVTQTPRHKVTEMGQEVTMRCQPILGHNTVFWYRQTMMQGLELLAYFRNRAPLDDSGMPKDRFSAEMPDATLATLKIQPSEPRDSAVYFCASGRGILNTEAFFGQGTRLTVV.

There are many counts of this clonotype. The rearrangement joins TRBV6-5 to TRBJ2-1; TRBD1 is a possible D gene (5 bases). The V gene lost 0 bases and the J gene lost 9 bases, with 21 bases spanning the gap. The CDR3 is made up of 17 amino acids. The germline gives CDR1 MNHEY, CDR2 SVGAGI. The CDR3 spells CASSYSLPEQDPGEQFF. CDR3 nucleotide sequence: TGTGCCAGCAGTTACTCGTTGCCGGAACAGGACCCCGGTGAGCAGTTCTTC.

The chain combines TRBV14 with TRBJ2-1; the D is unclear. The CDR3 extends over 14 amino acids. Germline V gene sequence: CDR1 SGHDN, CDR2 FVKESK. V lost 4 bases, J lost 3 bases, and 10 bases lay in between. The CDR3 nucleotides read TGTGCCAGCAGCCTCTCCTATTTCTACAATGAGCAGTTCTTC. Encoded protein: CASSLSYFYNEQFF.

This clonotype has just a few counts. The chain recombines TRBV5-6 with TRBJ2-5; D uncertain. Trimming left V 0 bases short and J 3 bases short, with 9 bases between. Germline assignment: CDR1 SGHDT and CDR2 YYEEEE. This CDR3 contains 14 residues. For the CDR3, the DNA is TGTGCCAGCAGCTTGGAAAGAAGAGAAGAGACCCAGTACTTC. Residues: CASSLERREETQYF.

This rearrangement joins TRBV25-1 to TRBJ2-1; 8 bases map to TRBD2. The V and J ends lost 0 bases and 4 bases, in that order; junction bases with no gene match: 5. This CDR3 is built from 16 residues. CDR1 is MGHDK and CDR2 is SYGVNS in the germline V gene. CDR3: CASSEYLGTRYNEQFF. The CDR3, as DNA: TGTGCCAGCAGTGAATATCTCGGGACTAGATACAATGAGCAGTTCTTC. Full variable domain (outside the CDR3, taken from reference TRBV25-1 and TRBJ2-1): EADIYQTPRYLVIGTGKKITLECSQTMGHDKMYWYQQDPGMELHLIHYSYGVNSTEKGDLSSESTVSRIRTEHFPLTLESARPSHTSQYLCASSEYLGTRYNEQFFGPGTRLTVL.

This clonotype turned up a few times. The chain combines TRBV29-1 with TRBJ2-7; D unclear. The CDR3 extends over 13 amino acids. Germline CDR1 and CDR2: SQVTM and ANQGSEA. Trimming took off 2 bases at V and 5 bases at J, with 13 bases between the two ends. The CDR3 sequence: CSVELLGRHEQYF. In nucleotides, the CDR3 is TGCAGCGTTGAACTTCTCGGGCGCCACGAGCAGTACTTC.

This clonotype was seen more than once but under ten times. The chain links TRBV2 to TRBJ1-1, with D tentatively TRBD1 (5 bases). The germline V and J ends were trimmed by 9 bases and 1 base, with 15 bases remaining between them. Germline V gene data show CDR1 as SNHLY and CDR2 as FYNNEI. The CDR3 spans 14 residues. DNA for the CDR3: TGTGCCAGTGGTCAGGGCCTTTCGAACACTGAAGCTTTCTTT. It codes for CASGQGLSNTEAFF.

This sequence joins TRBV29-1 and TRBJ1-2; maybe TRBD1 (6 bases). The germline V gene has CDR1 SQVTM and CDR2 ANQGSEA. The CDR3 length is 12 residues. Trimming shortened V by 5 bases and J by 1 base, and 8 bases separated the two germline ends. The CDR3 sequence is CSVQGFNYGYTF. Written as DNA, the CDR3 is TGCAGCGTTCAGGGGTTTAACTATGGCTACACCTTC.

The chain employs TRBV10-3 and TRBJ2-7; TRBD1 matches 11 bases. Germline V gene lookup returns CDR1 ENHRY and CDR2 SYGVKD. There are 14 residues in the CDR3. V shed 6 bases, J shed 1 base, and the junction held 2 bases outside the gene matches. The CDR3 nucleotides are TGTGCCATCAGAGGACAGGGGGCTTCCTACGAGCAGTACTTC. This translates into CAIRGQGASYEQYF.

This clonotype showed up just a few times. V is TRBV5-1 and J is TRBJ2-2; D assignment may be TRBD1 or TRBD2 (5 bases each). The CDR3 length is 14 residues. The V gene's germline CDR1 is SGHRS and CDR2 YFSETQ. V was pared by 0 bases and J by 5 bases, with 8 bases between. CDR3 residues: CASSLDWGTGELFF. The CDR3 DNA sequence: TGCGCCAGCAGCTTGGATTGGGGGACCGGGGAGCTGTTTTTT. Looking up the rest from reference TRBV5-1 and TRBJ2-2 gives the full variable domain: KAGVTQTPRYLIKTRGQQVTLSCSPISGHRSVSWYQQTPGQGLQFLFEYFSETQRNKGNFPGRFSGRQFSNSRSEMNVSTLELGDSALYLCASSLDWGTGELFFGEGSRLTVL.

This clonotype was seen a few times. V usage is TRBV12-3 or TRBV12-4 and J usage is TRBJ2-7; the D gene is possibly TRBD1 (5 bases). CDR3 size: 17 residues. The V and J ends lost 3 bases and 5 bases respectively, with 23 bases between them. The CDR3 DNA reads TGTGCCAGCAGTTTTAGGACCCTCAGGGATTCTGGGCACGAGCAGTACTTC. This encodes CASSFRTLRDSGHEQYF.

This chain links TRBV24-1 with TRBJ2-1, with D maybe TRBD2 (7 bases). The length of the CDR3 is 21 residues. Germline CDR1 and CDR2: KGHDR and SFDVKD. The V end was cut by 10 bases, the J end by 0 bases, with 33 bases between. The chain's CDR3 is CATSRSQGRESGRFSYNEQFF. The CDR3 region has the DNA TGTGCCACGAGTCGGAGTCAGGGGAGGGAGAGCGGCCGATTCTCCTACAATGAGCAGTTCTTC.

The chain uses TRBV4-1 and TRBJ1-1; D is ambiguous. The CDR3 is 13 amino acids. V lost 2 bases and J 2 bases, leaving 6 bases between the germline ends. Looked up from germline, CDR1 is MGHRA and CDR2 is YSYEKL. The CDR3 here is CASSQWDNTEAFF. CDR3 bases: TGCGCCAGCAGCCAATGGGATAACACTGAAGCTTTCTTT.

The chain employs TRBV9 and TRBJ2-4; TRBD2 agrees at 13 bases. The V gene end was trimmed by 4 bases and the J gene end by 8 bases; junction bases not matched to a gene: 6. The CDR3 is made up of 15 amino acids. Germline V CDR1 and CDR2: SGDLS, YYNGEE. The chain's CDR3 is CASSSRLAGGDIQYF. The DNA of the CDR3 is TGTGCCAGCAGCTCCCGACTAGCGGGAGGTGACATTCAGTACTTC.

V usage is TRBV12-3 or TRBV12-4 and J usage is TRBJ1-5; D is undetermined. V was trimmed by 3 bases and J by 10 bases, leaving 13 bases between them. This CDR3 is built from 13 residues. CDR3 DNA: TGTGCCAGCAGTTTGGCACACGACGGCCCCCAGCATTTT. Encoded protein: CASSLAHDGPQHF.

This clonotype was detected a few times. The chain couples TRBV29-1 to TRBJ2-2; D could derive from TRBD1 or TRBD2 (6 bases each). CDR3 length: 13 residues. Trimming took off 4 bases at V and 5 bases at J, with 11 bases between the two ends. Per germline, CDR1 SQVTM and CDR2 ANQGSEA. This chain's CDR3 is CSVAGAGTGELFF. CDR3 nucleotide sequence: TGCAGCGTTGCGGGGGCCGGGACCGGGGAGCTGTTTTTT.

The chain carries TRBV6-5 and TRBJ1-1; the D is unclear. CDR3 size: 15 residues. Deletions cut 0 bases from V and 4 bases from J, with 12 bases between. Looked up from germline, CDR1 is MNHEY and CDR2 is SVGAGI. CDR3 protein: CASSYSKGIGTEAFF. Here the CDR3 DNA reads TGTGCCAGCAGTTACTCGAAAGGGATTGGCACTGAAGCTTTCTTT.

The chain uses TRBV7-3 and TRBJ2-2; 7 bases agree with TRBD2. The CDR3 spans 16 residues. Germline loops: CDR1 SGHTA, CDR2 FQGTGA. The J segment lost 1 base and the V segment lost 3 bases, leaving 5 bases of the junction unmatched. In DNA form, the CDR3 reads TGTGCCAGCAGCTTTATAGGCGGGGGGAACACCGGGGAGCTGTTTTTT. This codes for CASSFIGGGNTGELFF.

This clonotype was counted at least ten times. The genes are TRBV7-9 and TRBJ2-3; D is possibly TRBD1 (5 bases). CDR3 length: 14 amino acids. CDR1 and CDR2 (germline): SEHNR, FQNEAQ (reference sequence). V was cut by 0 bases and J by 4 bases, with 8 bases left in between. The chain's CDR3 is CASSLASGPDTQYF. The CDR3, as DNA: TGTGCCAGCAGCTTAGCATCAGGGCCAGATACGCAGTATTTT.

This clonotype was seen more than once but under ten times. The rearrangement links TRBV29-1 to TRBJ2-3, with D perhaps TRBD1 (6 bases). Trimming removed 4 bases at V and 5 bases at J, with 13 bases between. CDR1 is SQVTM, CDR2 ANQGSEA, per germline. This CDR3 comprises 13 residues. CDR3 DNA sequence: TGCAGCGTTGTCCCAGGGGTGGGAGATACGCAGTATTTT. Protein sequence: CSVVPGVGDTQYF.

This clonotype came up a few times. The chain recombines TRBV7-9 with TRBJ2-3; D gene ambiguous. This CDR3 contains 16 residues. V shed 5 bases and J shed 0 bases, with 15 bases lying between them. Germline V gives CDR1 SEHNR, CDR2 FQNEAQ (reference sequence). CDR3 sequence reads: CASSPRLAESTDTQYF. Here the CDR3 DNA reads TGTGCCAGCAGCCCTAGACTGGCGGAAAGCACAGATACGCAGTATTTT.

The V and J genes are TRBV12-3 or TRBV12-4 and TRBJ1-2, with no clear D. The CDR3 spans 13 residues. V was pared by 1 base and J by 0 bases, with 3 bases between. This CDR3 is CASSLVTNYGYTF. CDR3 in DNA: TGTGCCAGCAGTTTAGTGACTAACTATGGCTACACCTTC.

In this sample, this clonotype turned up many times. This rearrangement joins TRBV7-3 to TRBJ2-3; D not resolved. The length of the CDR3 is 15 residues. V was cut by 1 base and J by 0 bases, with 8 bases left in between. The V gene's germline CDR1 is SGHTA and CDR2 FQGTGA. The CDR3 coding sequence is TGTGCCAGCAGCTTAAACTATATAAGCACAGATACGCAGTATTTT. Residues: CASSLNYISTDTQYF.

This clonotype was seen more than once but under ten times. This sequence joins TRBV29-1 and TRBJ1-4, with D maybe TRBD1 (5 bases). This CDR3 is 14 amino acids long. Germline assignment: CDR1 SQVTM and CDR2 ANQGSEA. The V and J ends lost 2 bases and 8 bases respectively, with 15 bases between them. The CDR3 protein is CSVESAGEGEKLFF. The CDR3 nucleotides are TGCAGCGTTGAAAGCGCCGGCGAGGGGGAAAAACTGTTTTTT. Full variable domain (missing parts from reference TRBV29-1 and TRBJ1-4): SAVISQKPSRDICQRGTSLTIQCQVDSQVTMMFWYRQQPGQSLTLIATANQGSEATYESGFVIDKFPISRPNLTFSTLTVSNMSPEDSSIYLCSVESAGEGEKLFFGSGTQLSVL.

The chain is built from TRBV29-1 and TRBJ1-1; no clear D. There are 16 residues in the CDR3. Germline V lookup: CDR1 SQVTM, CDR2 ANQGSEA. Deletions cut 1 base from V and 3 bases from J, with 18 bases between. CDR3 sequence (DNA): TGCAGCGTTGAAGTTCATATTAATCTCGTGGACACTGAAGCTTTCTTT. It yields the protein CSVEVHINLVDTEAFF.

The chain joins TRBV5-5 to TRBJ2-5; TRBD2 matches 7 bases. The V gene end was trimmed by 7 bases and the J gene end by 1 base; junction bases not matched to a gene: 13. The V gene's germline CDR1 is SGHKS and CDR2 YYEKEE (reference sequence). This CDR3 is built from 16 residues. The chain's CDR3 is CASGPAIGGGQETQYF. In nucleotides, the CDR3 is TGTGCCAGCGGTCCTGCCATTGGGGGGGGCCAAGAGACCCAGTACTTC.

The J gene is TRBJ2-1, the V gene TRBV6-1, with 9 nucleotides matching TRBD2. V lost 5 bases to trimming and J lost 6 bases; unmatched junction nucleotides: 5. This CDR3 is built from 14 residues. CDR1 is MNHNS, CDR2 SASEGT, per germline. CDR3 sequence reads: CASSHYSGSNEQFF. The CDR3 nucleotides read TGTGCCAGCAGTCACTATAGCGGGAGCAATGAGCAGTTCTTC.

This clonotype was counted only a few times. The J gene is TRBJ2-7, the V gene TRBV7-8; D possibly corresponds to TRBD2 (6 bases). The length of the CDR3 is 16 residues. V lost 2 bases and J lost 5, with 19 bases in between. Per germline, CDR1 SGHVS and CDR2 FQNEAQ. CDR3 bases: TGTGCCAGCAGCTTATTTAGACGGTATTCGGGGGACGAGCAGTACTTC. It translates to CASSLFRRYSGDEQYF.